The sequence of this TCR beta chain was determined in a study of blood T cell repertoires in COVID-19. Libraries were prepared by immunoSEQ multiplex PCR; TCRdb keeps only in-frame clonotypes and omits some of them. The sample has around 43,000 clones; 89% are singletons. The origin of this receptor is a human donor in a cohort sampled during active COVID-19. Input material: peripheral blood.

The CDR3 loop is CASSSGTASYEQYF. The CDR3 nucleotides are TGTGCCAGCAGCTCCGGGACAGCCTCCTACGAGCAGTACTTC. This chain joins TRBV7-2 and TRBJ2-7, with 7 bases that match TRBD1. The CDR3 loop spans 14 amino acids. V lost 4 bases, J lost 0 bases, and 3 bases stayed unmatched. The germline CDR1 and CDR2 sequences are SGHTA and FQGNSA.